The rows below give T cell receptor beta chains drawn from one sample of a study of T cells after yellow fever vaccination. TCRdb re-called the 5' RACE reads with MiXCR, one entry per CDR3 protein. The table includes tens of thousands of distinct CDR3 sequences, more than 5.5% detected once. The sample consisted of CD8+ T cells sorted from PBMCs, taken about 5 days after the first yellow fever vaccination. The receptors derive from a man aged 18 to 35 who received the YFV17D yellow fever vaccine. Each CDR3 is given with its conserved first and last residue. A D gene is named only where the DNA matches it firmly. Clone size is shown for a subset of rows, as once, few, many or a class of expanded clone.

cdr3_aa cdr3_nt clone_size d_call j_call v_call
CASSGLGQQETQYF TGTGCCAGCAGTGGATTGGGACAGCAAGAGACCCAGTACTTC many TRBD1 TRBJ2-5 TRBV6-1
CASSFGGAGDTQYF TGTGCCAGCAGCTTCGGGGGGGCAGGAGATACGCAGTATTTT - TRBD2 TRBJ2-3 TRBV11-2
CASSPGRGGPDTQYF TGTGCCAGCAGTCCCGGGCGGGGGGGCCCAGATACGCAGTATTTT many TRBD2 TRBJ2-3 TRBV7-6
CASSLRFSGANVLTF TGTGCCAGCAGTTTAAGGTTTTCTGGGGCCAACGTCCTGACTTTC many - TRBJ2-6 TRBV27
CASSFRSPQQHF TGTGCCAGCAGTTTCCGGTCCCCCCAGCAGCATTTT many - TRBJ1-5 TRBV28
CASSLVGNEQYF TGTGCCAGCAGCTTAGTTGGGAACGAGCAGTACTTC many - TRBJ2-7 TRBV13
CASGLETLEQYF TGTGCTAGTGGTTTGGAAACGTTGGAGCAGTACTTC many - TRBJ2-7 TRBV12-5
CASSPNYNEQFF TGTGCCAGCAGCCCAAACTACAATGAGCAGTTCTTC few - TRBJ2-1 TRBV11-2
CASSDPTGRETQYF TGTGCCAGCAGCGACCCGACAGGGAGGGAGACCCAGTACTTC - - TRBJ2-5 TRBV7-2
CASSYATGVDRYGYTF TGTGCCAGCAGCTACGCTACAGGGGTAGATCGCTATGGCTACACCTTC - TRBD1 TRBJ1-2 TRBV7-9
CARTGQGVDEQFF TGTGCCAGAACGGGACAGGGGGTGGATGAGCAGTTCTTC - TRBD1 TRBJ2-1 TRBV2
CASTLAGGNTEAFF TGCGCCAGCACCTTAGCGGGTGGGAACACTGAAGCTTTCTTT - - TRBJ1-1 TRBV5-1
CASSQDRGKNYGYTF TGCGCCAGCAGCCAAGATCGGGGGAAAAACTATGGCTACACCTTC - - TRBJ1-2 TRBV4-3
CASSLDSRGANVLTF TGTGCCAGCAGTTTGGACAGCCGGGGGGCCAACGTCCTGACTTTC - - TRBJ2-6 TRBV12-3/TRBV12-4
CASRGETQYF TGTGCCAGCAGGGGGGAGACCCAGTACTTC many - TRBJ2-5 TRBV7-9
CASSSRGAGREKLFF TGTGCCAGCAGCTCGCGGGGGGCAGGACGCGAAAAACTGTTTTTT many - TRBJ1-4 TRBV6-1